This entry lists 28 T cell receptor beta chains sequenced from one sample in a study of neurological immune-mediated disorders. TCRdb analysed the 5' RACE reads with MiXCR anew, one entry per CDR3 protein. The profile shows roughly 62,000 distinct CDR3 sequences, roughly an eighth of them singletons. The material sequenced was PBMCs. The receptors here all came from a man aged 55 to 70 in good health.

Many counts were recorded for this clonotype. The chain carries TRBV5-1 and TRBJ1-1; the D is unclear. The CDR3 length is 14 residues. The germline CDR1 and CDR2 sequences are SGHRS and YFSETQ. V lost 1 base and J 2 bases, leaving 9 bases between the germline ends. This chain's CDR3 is CASSLSGFNTEAFF. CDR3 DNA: TGCGCCAGCAGCTTGTCGGGGTTCAACACTGAAGCTTTCTTT.

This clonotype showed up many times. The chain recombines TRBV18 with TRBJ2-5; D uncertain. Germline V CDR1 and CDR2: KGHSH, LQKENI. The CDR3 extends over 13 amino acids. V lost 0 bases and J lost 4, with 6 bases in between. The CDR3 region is CASSPPVVETQYF. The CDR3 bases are TGTGCCAGCTCACCACCGGTGGTAGAGACCCAGTACTTC.

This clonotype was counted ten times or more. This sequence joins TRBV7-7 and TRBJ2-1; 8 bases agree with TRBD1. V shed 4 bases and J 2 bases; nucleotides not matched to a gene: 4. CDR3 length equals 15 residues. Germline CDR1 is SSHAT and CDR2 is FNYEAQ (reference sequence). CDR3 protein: CASSSRQGTYNEQFF. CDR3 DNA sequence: TGTGCCAGCAGCTCCCGACAGGGGACCTACAATGAGCAGTTCTTC.

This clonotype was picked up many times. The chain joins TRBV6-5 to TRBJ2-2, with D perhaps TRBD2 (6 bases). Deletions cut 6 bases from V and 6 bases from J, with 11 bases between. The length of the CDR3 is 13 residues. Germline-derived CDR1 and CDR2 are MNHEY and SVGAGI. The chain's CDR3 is CASRGGFPGELFF. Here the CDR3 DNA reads TGTGCCAGCAGGGGAGGTTTCCCCGGGGAGCTGTTTTTT.

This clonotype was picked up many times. The CDR3 here is CASSHRAGRATQYF. CDR3 bases: TGTGCCAGCAGTCACCGCGCGGGAAGGGCTACGCAGTATTTT. This chain uses TRBV28 with TRBJ2-3, with D possibly matching TRBD2 (6 bases). The CDR3 length is 14 residues. The V gene's germline CDR1 is MDHEN and CDR2 SYDVKM. Between the trimmed V and J ends, which lost 5 bases and 8 bases, there was a span of 17 bases.

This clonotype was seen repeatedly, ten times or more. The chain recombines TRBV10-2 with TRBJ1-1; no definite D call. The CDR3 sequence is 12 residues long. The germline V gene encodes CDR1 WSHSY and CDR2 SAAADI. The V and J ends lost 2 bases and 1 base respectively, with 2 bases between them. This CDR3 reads CASSEGNTEAFF. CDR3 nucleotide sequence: TGCGCCAGCAGTGAGGGGAACACTGAAGCTTTCTTT.

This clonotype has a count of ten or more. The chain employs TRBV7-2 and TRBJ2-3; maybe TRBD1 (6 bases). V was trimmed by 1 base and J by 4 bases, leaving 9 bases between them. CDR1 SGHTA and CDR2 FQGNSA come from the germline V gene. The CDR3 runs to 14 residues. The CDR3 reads CASSLDHRADTQYF. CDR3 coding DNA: TGTGCCAGCAGCTTAGACCACAGGGCAGATACGCAGTATTTT.

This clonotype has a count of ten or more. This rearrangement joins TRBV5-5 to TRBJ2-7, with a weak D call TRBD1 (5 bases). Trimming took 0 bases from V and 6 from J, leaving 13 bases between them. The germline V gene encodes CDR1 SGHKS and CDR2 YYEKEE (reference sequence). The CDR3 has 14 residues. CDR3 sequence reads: CASSLGTLGREQYF. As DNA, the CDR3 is TGTGCCAGCAGCTTGGGGACACTCGGGCGCGAGCAGTACTTC. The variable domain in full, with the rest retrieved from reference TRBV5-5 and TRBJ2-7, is DAGVTQSPTHLIKTRGQQVTLRCSPISGHKSVSWYQQVLGQGPQFIFQYYEKEERGRGNFPDRFSARQFPNYSSELNVNALLLGDSALYLCASSLGTLGREQYFGPGTRLTVT.

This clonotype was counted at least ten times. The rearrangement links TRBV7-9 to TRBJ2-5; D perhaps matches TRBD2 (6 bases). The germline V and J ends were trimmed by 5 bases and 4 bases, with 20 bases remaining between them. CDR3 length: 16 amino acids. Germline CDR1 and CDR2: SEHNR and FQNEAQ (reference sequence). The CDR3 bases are TGTGCCAGCAGCAGACGCGGGGCCCGGACGGGAGAGACCCAGTACTTC. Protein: CASSRRGARTGETQYF.

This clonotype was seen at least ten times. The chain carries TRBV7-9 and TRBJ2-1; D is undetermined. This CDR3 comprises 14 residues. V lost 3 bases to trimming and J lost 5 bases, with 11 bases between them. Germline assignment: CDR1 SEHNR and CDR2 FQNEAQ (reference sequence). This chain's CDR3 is CASSLEQFNNEQFF. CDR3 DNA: TGTGCCAGCAGCTTGGAACAGTTTAACAATGAGCAGTTCTTC.

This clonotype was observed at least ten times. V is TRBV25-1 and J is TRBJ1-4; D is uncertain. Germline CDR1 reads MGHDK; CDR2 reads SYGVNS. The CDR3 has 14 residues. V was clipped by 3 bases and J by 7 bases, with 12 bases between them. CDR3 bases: TGTGCCAGCAGTGACGAGCGCGGGCCTGAAAAACTGTTTTTT. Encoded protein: CASSDERGPEKLFF. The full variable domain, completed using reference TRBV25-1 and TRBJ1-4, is EADIYQTPRYLVIGTGKKITLECSQTMGHDKMYWYQQDPGMELHLIHYSYGVNSTEKGDLSSESTVSRIRTEHFPLTLESARPSHTSQYLCASSDERGPEKLFFGSGTQLSVL.

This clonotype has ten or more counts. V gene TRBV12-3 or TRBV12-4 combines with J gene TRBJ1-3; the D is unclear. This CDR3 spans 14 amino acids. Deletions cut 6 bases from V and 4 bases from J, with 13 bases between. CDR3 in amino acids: CASRFEAEGNTIYF. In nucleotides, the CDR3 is TGTGCCAGCAGATTTGAGGCCGAAGGAAACACCATATATTTT.

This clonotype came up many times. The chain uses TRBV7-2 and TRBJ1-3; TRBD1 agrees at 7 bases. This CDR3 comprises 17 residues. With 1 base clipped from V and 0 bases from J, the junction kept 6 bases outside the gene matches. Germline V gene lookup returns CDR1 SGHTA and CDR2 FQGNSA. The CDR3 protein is CASSLGLGQISGNTIYF. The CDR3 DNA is TGTGCCAGCAGCTTAGGCCTGGGACAGATCTCTGGAAACACCATATATTTT.

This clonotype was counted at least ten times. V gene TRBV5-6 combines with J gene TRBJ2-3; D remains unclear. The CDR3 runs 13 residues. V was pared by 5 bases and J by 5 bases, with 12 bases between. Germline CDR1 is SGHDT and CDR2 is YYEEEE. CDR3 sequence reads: CASSQQHGDTQYF. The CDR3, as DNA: TGTGCCAGCAGTCAGCAGCACGGAGATACGCAGTATTTT.

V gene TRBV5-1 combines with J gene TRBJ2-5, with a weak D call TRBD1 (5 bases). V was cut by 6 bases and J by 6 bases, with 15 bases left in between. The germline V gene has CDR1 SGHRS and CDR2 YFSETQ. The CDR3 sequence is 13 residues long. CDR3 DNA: TGCGCCAGCATGACAGTAGGGGTACAGACCCAGTACTTC. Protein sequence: CASMTVGVQTQYF.

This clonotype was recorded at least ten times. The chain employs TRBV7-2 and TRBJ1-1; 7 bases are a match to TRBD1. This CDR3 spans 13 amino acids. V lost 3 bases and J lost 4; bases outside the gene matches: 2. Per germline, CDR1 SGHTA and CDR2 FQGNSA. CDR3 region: CASSLDRITEAFF. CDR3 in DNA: TGTGCCAGCAGCTTGGACAGGATCACTGAAGCTTTCTTT.

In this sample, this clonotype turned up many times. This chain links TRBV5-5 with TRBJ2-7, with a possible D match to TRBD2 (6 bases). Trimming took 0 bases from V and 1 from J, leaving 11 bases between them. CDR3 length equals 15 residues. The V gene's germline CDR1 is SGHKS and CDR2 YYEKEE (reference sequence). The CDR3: CASSLVPGGSYEQYF. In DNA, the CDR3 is TGTGCCAGCAGCTTGGTCCCCGGGGGTTCCTACGAGCAGTACTTC. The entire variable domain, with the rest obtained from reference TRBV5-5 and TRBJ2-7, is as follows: DAGVTQSPTHLIKTRGQQVTLRCSPISGHKSVSWYQQVLGQGPQFIFQYYEKEERGRGNFPDRFSARQFPNYSSELNVNALLLGDSALYLCASSLVPGGSYEQYFGPGTRLTVT.

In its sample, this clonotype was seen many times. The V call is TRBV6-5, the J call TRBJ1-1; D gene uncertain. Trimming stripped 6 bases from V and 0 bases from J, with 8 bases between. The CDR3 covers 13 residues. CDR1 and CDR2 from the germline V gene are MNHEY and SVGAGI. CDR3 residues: CASRRAMNTEAFF. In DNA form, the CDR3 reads TGTGCCAGCAGGAGGGCCATGAACACTGAAGCTTTCTTT.

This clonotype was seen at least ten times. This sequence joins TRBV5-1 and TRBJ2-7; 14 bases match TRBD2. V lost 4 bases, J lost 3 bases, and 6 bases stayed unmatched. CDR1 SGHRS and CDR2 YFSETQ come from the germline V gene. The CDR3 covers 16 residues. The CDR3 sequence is CASSPGGTSGGYEQYF. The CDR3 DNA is TGCGCCAGCAGCCCTGGGGGGACTAGCGGGGGCTACGAGCAGTACTTC.

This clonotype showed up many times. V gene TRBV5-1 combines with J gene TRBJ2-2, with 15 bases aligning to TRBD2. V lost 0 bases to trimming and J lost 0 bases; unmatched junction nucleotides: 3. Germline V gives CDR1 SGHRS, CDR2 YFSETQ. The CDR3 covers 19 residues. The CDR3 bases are TGCGCCAGCAGCTTGGTGGGACTAGCGGGGGGCCCGAACACCGGGGAGCTGTTTTTT. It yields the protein CASSLVGLAGGPNTGELFF.

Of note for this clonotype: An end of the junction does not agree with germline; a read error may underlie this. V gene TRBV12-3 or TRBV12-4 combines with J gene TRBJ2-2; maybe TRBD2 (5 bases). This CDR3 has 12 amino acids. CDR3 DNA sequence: TGTGCCAGCGGTTTAGTAACCGGGGAGATGTTTTTT. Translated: CASGLVTGEMFF.

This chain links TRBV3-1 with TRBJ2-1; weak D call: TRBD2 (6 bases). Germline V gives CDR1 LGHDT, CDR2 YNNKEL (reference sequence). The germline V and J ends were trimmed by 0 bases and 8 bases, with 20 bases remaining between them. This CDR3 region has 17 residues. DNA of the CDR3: TGTGCCAGCAGCCAAGATTGGGTCCCCGGGAGATCCCATGAGCAGTTCTTC. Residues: CASSQDWVPGRSHEQFF.

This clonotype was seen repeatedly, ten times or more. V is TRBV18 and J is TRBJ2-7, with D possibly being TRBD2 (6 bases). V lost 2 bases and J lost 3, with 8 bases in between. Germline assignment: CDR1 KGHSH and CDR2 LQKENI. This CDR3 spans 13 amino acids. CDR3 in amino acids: CASSPSEGYEQYF. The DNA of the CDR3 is TGTGCCAGCTCACCATCGGAGGGCTACGAGCAGTACTTC.

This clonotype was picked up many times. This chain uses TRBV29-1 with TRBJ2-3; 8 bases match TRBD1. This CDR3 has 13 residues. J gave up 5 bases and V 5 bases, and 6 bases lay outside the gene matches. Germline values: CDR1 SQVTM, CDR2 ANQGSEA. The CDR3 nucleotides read TGCAGCGTTTCAGGGGGCGCGGGAGATACGCAGTATTTT. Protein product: CSVSGGAGDTQYF.

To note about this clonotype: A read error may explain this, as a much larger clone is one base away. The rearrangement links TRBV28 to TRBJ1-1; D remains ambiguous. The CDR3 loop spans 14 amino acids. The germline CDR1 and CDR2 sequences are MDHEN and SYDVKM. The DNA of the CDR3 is TGTGCCAGCAGTCTATGGCGCCAGAACACTGAAGATTTCTTT. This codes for CASSLWRQNTEDFF.

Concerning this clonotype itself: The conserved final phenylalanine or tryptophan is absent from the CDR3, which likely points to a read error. The CDR3 is CASSENKGASAFS. In nucleotides, the CDR3 is TGTGCCAGCAGTGAGAATAAGGGGGCGTCTGCTTTCTCT. The rearrangement joins TRBV6-1 to TRBJ1-1; 7 nucleotides line up with TRBD1. Trimming cost V 3 bases and J 11 bases; bases outside gene matches: 9. Germline CDR1 MNHNS, CDR2 SASEGT. The CDR3 covers 13 residues.

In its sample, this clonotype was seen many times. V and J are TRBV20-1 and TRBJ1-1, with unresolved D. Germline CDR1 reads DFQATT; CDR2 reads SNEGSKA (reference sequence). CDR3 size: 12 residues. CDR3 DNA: TGCAGGGCAAATACAGCGAACACTGAAGCTTTCTTT. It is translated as CRANTANTEAFF.

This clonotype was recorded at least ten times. CDR3 DNA sequence: TGCGCCAGCAGCTTAAATCAAGAGACCCAGTACTTC. It specifies CASSLNQETQYF. V and J are TRBV5-1 and TRBJ2-5; D uncertain. Germline V CDR1 and CDR2: SGHRS, YFSETQ. Trimming pared 2 bases from V and 2 bases from J, leaving 4 bases between. The CDR3 contains 12 residues.